A selection of T cell receptor beta chains follows, all from one sample in a study of brain T cells in children with intractable seizures. Clones were sequenced by immunoSEQ multiplex PCR, and TCRdb holds only the in-frame ones, with some missing. This table holds hundreds of thousands of clones, about 93% found once. Here the sequenced sample was peripheral blood, taken approximately 5 months after surgery. The receptors were sampled from a boy in the first two years of life with tuberous sclerosis and intractable seizures. Each CDR3 is given with its conserved first and last residue. The D gene is left open where the match is weak. Clone sizes are given selectively: once, few, many, or a class where the clone is expanded.

CDR3 DNA: TGTGCCAGCAGCCCAGGACAGGTGGCTTTTTACGAGCAGTACTTC
CDR3 protein: CASSPGQVAFYEQYF
clone size: NA
D gene: TRBD1
V gene: TRBV11-2
J gene: TRBJ2-7

CDR3 DNA: TGTGCCAGTAGTCCCGGTAGCGGGAGGCGCAAAGAGACCCAGTACTTC
CDR3 protein: CASSPGSGRRKETQYF
clone size: NA
D gene: TRBD2
V gene: TRBV19
J gene: TRBJ2-5

CDR3 DNA: TGCAGTGCTAGTTCGTCCCGGAGGAGCAATGAGCAGTTCTTC
CDR3 protein: CSASSSRRSNEQFF
clone size: NA
D gene: NA
V gene: TRBV20-1
J gene: TRBJ2-1

CDR3 DNA: TGTGCCAGCAGCTACGGCCGGGACTTCCAAGAGACCCAGTACTTC
CDR3 protein: CASSYGRDFQETQYF
clone size: NA
D gene: NA
V gene: TRBV4-2
J gene: TRBJ2-5

CDR3 DNA: TGTGCCAGTAGTATGCAGGGGGCATACAAAGGTAACTCTGGAAACACCATATATTTT
CDR3 protein: CASSMQGAYKGNSGNTIYF
clone size: NA
D gene: TRBD1
V gene: TRBV19
J gene: TRBJ1-3

CDR3 DNA: TGTGCCTGGAGTGTACAAGCGGGAGGGTACAATGAGCAGTTCTTC
CDR3 protein: CAWSVQAGGYNEQFF
clone size: NA
D gene: TRBD2
V gene: TRBV30
J gene: TRBJ2-1

CDR3 DNA: TGTGCCAGCAGCCGCCTGCGGGGGCGTGGTGATACGCAGTATTTT
CDR3 protein: CASSRLRGRGDTQYF
clone size: NA
D gene: NA
V gene: TRBV4-2
J gene: TRBJ2-3

CDR3 DNA: TGTGCAAGTCGCTTAGGGGCCCGGGACAGGGGTTCGTACGAGCAGTACTTC
CDR3 protein: CASRLGARDRGSYEQYF
clone size: NA
D gene: NA
V gene: TRBV12-2
J gene: TRBJ2-7

CDR3 DNA: TGTGCCAGCAGCCAAGGATTGTTATTTGTGGGTAGTGACGAGCAGTACTTC
CDR3 protein: CASSQGLLFVGSDEQYF
clone size: NA
D gene: NA
V gene: TRBV3-1/TRBV3-2
J gene: TRBJ2-7

CDR3 DNA: TGTGCCAGCAGCCCAGGGACACTTAACTATGGCTACACCTTC
CDR3 protein: CASSPGTLNYGYTF
clone size: NA
D gene: NA
V gene: TRBV5-6
J gene: TRBJ1-2

CDR3 DNA: TGCGCCAGCAGCGTGGGGCCCGAACGAGGGGCAGATACGCAGTATTTT
CDR3 protein: CASSVGPERGADTQYF
clone size: once
D gene: NA
V gene: TRBV4-1
J gene: TRBJ2-3

CDR3 DNA: TGTGCTAGCAGCTTATCGTACGGGGGGCGGGAGACCCAGTACTTC
CDR3 protein: CASSLSYGGRETQYF
clone size: NA
D gene: NA
V gene: TRBV7-7
J gene: TRBJ2-5

CDR3 DNA: TGTGCCAGTAGTATAGATTACGGAGGTTCTAGCACAGATACGCAGTATTTT
CDR3 protein: CASSIDYGGSSTDTQYF
clone size: NA
D gene: NA
V gene: TRBV19
J gene: TRBJ2-3

CDR3 DNA: TGTGCGGGGGGACAGGACCCCTCCCGCGAGCAGTACTTC
CDR3 protein: CAGGQDPSREQYF
clone size: NA
D gene: TRBD1
V gene: TRBV2
J gene: TRBJ2-7

CDR3 DNA: TGTGCCAGCAGCCAAGCAGATACGCAGTATTTT
CDR3 protein: CASSQADTQYF
clone size: NA
D gene: NA
V gene: TRBV12-3/TRBV12-4
J gene: TRBJ2-3

CDR3 DNA: TGTGCCAGTAGTATTATCGGGAATCAGCCCCAGCATTTT
CDR3 protein: CASSIIGNQPQHF
clone size: few
D gene: NA
V gene: TRBV19
J gene: TRBJ1-5

CDR3 DNA: TGTGCCAGCGCGCAGGGGTCCTACGAGCAGTACTTC
CDR3 protein: CASAQGSYEQYF
clone size: NA
D gene: NA
V gene: TRBV12-3/TRBV12-4
J gene: TRBJ2-7

CDR3 DNA: TGTGCCAGCAGCCAAGACGGACTAGGACAAGAGACCCAGTACTTC
CDR3 protein: CASSQDGLGQETQYF
clone size: NA
D gene: TRBD2
V gene: TRBV3-1/TRBV3-2
J gene: TRBJ2-5

CDR3 DNA: TGTGCCAGCAGCTTAAACCCCACAGGGGCAGATAATTCACCCCTCCACTTT
CDR3 protein: CASSLNPTGADNSPLHF
clone size: NA
D gene: TRBD1
V gene: TRBV7-2
J gene: TRBJ1-6

CDR3 DNA: TGTGCCAGCAGTACCGGCGCACCCTCTGGAAACACCATATATTTT
CDR3 protein: CASSTGAPSGNTIYF
clone size: NA
D gene: NA
V gene: TRBV2
J gene: TRBJ1-3

CDR3 DNA: TGTGCCAGCAGCTTAAACTCCTACGAGCAGTACTTC
CDR3 protein: CASSLNSYEQYF
clone size: few
D gene: NA
V gene: TRBV7-2
J gene: TRBJ2-7

CDR3 DNA: TGTGCCAGCAGCCTTCTCCCGTATTTT
CDR3 protein: CASSLLPYF
clone size: NA
D gene: NA
V gene: TRBV9
J gene: TRBJ2-3

CDR3 DNA: TGTGCCAGCAGCGTTGGGGCCTACCGGCCCGGGGAGCTGTTTTTT
CDR3 protein: CASSVGAYRPGELFF
clone size: NA
D gene: NA
V gene: TRBV11-1
J gene: TRBJ2-2

CDR3 DNA: TGTGCCAGTAGTTCTCTTTCGGGAAATGAGCAGTTCTTC
CDR3 protein: CASSSLSGNEQFF
clone size: NA
D gene: NA
V gene: TRBV19
J gene: TRBJ2-1

CDR3 DNA: TGTGCCAGCTCACCGGGAGAAGGGGGGAGCATTCAGTACTTC
CDR3 protein: CASSPGEGGSIQYF
clone size: NA
D gene: NA
V gene: TRBV18
J gene: TRBJ2-4

CDR3 DNA: TGTGCCAGCAGTTACTCGAGAAGACACCTTAATGAAAAACTGTTTTTT
CDR3 protein: CASSYSRRHLNEKLFF
clone size: NA
D gene: NA
V gene: TRBV6-5
J gene: TRBJ1-4

CDR3 DNA: TGTGCCAGCAGTTTGTACGGACAGGGCGACTATAATTCACCCCTCCACTTT
CDR3 protein: CASSLYGQGDYNSPLHF
clone size: NA
D gene: TRBD1
V gene: TRBV6-2/TRBV6-3
J gene: TRBJ1-6

CDR3 DNA: TGTGCCAGCAGTTTATCAGCGGATACAGATACGCAGTATTTT
CDR3 protein: CASSLSADTDTQYF
clone size: NA
D gene: NA
V gene: TRBV28
J gene: TRBJ2-3

CDR3 DNA: TGTGCCAGCAGCTTAGGGGTTAGCGGGGGCTACGAGCAGTACTTC
CDR3 protein: CASSLGVSGGYEQYF
clone size: NA
D gene: TRBD2
V gene: TRBV11-2
J gene: TRBJ2-7

CDR3 DNA: TGTGCCAGCAGCCCGGACGCTCGGTCACCCCTCCACTTT
CDR3 protein: CASSPDARSPLHF
clone size: NA
D gene: NA
V gene: TRBV5-6
J gene: TRBJ1-6

CDR3 DNA: TGTGCCACCCCCGGAACTAATGAAAAACTGTTTTTT
CDR3 protein: CATPGTNEKLFF
clone size: NA
D gene: NA
V gene: TRBV10-3
J gene: TRBJ1-4

CDR3 DNA: TGTGCCAGCAGTGTGTTTAGGACAGATAGCAATCAGCCCCAGCATTTT
CDR3 protein: CASSVFRTDSNQPQHF
clone size: NA
D gene: NA
V gene: TRBV6-1
J gene: TRBJ1-5

CDR3 DNA: TGTGCCACCAGTGAACGTTCGACAGGGGCCACCGGGGAGCTGTTTTTT
CDR3 protein: CATSERSTGATGELFF
clone size: NA
D gene: TRBD1
V gene: TRBV24-1
J gene: TRBJ2-2

CDR3 DNA: TGTGCCAGCAGCGTACAAGGGGACGAGCAGTACTTC
CDR3 protein: CASSVQGDEQYF
clone size: NA
D gene: NA
V gene: TRBV9
J gene: TRBJ2-7

CDR3 DNA: TGCGCCAGCAGCGACGGGACTAGCGGGAGCAGATGGGTGGGCACAGATACGCAGTATTTT
CDR3 protein: CASSDGTSGSRWVGTDTQYF
clone size: NA
D gene: TRBD2
V gene: TRBV5-1
J gene: TRBJ2-3

CDR3 DNA: TGTGCCAGCAGCCTCGACTTCCCCTCTGGAAACACCATATATTTT
CDR3 protein: CASSLDFPSGNTIYF
clone size: NA
D gene: NA
V gene: TRBV7-8
J gene: TRBJ1-3

CDR3 DNA: TGTGCCACCAGAGGGGACGACGATGGCTACACCTTC
CDR3 protein: CATRGDDDGYTF
clone size: NA
D gene: NA
V gene: TRBV24-1
J gene: TRBJ1-2

CDR3 DNA: TGTGCCAGCAGTTTGCGTCTTTTTAACACTGAAGCTTTCTTT
CDR3 protein: CASSLRLFNTEAFF
clone size: NA
D gene: NA
V gene: TRBV28
J gene: TRBJ1-1

CDR3 DNA: TGTGCCAGCATCCCACAACCGACAGGCAGGAGCTCCTATAATTCACCCCTCCACTTT
CDR3 protein: CASIPQPTGRSSYNSPLHF
clone size: few
D gene: NA
V gene: TRBV9
J gene: TRBJ1-6

CDR3 DNA: TGTGCCTGGATTCGGAACCTACTTGGCTACACCTTC
CDR3 protein: CAWIRNLLGYTF
clone size: NA
D gene: NA
V gene: TRBV30
J gene: TRBJ1-2

CDR3 DNA: TGTGCCAGCAGCTTAATCGGAGGGAACGGGGCCAACGTCCTGACTTTC
CDR3 protein: CASSLIGGNGANVLTF
clone size: NA
D gene: NA
V gene: TRBV7-3
J gene: TRBJ2-6

CDR3 DNA: TGTGCCAGAAGCTTCGGCGACAGGGGTTATAATTCACCCCTCCACTTT
CDR3 protein: CARSFGDRGYNSPLHF
clone size: NA
D gene: TRBD1
V gene: TRBV5-3
J gene: TRBJ1-6

CDR3 DNA: TGTGCCTGGAGTACCATCCACGAGCAGTACTTC
CDR3 protein: CAWSTIHEQYF
clone size: once
D gene: NA
V gene: TRBV30
J gene: TRBJ2-7

CDR3 DNA: TGTGCCAGCAGTTCGGGGAGTGTTGAGGCTTTCTTT
CDR3 protein: CASSSGSVEAFF
clone size: NA
D gene: NA
V gene: TRBV12-3/TRBV12-4
J gene: TRBJ1-1

CDR3 DNA: TGTGCCACCAGGAGTGAGCTAGGCGGCAATGAGCAGTTCTTC
CDR3 protein: CATRSELGGNEQFF
clone size: NA
D gene: NA
V gene: TRBV24-1
J gene: TRBJ2-1

CDR3 DNA: TGTGCCAGCAGCGCGCCCGGGACAGGGGCAAATGAGCAGTTCTTC
CDR3 protein: CASSAPGTGANEQFF
clone size: NA
D gene: TRBD1
V gene: TRBV7-3
J gene: TRBJ2-1

CDR3 DNA: TGTGCCAGCAGCCCGGACAGGATTGAGCAGTTCTTC
CDR3 protein: CASSPDRIEQFF
clone size: NA
D gene: TRBD1
V gene: TRBV6-5
J gene: TRBJ2-1

CDR3 DNA: TGTGCCAGCAGCACCCTCAGGGGCTCACCCCTCCACTTT
CDR3 protein: CASSTLRGSPLHF
clone size: NA
D gene: NA
V gene: TRBV28
J gene: TRBJ1-6

CDR3 DNA: TGTGCCACCAGCAGAGTACCTAGGGACACCATCTACGAGCAGTACTTC
CDR3 protein: CATSRVPRDTIYEQYF
clone size: NA
D gene: NA
V gene: TRBV15
J gene: TRBJ2-7

CDR3 DNA: TGCGCCAGCAGCCACGGACAGTACAATGAGCAGTTCTTC
CDR3 protein: CASSHGQYNEQFF
clone size: NA
D gene: NA
V gene: TRBV4-1
J gene: TRBJ2-1

CDR3 DNA: TGTGCCAGCAGGACAGGGAACTATGGCTACACCTTC
CDR3 protein: CASRTGNYGYTF
clone size: NA
D gene: TRBD1
V gene: TRBV28
J gene: TRBJ1-2

CDR3 DNA: TGTGCCAGCAGTTTACAACCGGCGGGGGGCGCCAAAAACATTCAGTACTTC
CDR3 protein: CASSLQPAGGAKNIQYF
clone size: NA
D gene: TRBD2
V gene: TRBV27
J gene: TRBJ2-4

CDR3 DNA: TGTGCCAGCTCACCACCGACAGGGGTGAACACTGAAGCTTTCTTT
CDR3 protein: CASSPPTGVNTEAFF
clone size: NA
D gene: TRBD1
V gene: TRBV18
J gene: TRBJ1-1

CDR3 DNA: TGCGCCAGCAGCCAAGCTGCGACGGAAGAGACCCAGTACTTC
CDR3 protein: CASSQAATEETQYF
clone size: NA
D gene: NA
V gene: TRBV4-1
J gene: TRBJ2-5

CDR3 DNA: TGTGCCAGCAGCGTAGGGGGACAGGGGAGATCACCCCTCCACTTT
CDR3 protein: CASSVGGQGRSPLHF
clone size: NA
D gene: TRBD1
V gene: TRBV9
J gene: TRBJ1-6